The present T cell receptor (beta chain) was sequenced within a study of blood T cell repertoires in COVID-19. Produced via immunoSEQ multiplex PCR; TCRdb's table is partial and in-frame only. There are approximately 220,000 clones in the sample; about 80% occur only once, and 2% to 2.5% lies in the top ten. The CDR3 is made up of 16 amino acids. J lost 4 bases, V lost 0 bases, and 6 bases had no gene match. The germline CDR1 and CDR2 sequences are MGHRA and YSYEKL. The TCR sequence derives from an older woman with acute or convalescent COVID-19. The sequenced sample consisted of peripheral blood. The chain employs TRBV4-1 and TRBJ2-5; the match to TRBD2 covers 9 bases. The DNA of the CDR3 is TGCGCCAGCAGCCAAGATCTGGCGGGGGGGCGAGAGACCCAGTACTTC. Protein sequence: CASSQDLAGGRETQYF.